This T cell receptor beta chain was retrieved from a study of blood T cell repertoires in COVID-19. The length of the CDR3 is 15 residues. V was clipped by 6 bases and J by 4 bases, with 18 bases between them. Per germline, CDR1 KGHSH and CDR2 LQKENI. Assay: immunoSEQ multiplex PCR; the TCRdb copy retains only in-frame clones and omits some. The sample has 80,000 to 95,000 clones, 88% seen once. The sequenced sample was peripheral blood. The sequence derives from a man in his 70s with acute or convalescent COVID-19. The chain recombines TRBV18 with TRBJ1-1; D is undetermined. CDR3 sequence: CASSARGLEITEAFF. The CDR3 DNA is TGTGCCAGCTCCGCCCGCGGGTTGGAGATCACTGAAGCTTTCTTT. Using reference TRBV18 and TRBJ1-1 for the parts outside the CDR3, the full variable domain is NAGVMQNPRHLVRRRGQEARLRCSPMKGHSHVYWYRQLPEEGLKFMVYLQKENIIDESGMPKERFSAEFPKEGPSILRIQQVVRGDSAAYFCASSARGLEITEAFFGQGTRLTVV.